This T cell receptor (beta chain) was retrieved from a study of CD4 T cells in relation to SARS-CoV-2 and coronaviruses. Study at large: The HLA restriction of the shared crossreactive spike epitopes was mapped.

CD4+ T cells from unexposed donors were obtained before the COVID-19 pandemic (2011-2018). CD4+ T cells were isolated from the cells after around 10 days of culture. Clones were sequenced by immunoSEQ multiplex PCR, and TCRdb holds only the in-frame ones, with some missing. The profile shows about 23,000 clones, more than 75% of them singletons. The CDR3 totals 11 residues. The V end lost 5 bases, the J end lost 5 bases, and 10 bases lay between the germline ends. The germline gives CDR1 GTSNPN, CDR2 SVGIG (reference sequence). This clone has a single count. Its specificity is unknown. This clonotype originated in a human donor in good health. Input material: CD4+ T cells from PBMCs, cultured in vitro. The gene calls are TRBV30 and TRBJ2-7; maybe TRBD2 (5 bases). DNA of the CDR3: TGTGCCTGGGGGCGGGCTCACGAGCAGTACTTC. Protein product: CAWGRAHEQYF.